This note documents a single TCR beta chain sequence. The CDR3 length is 14 residues. V gave up 0 bases and J gave up 1 base, with 7 bases separating them. Germline assignment: CDR1 SGDLS and CDR2 YYNGEE. The data stem from a study of control samples from healthy donors and cancer patients. Method: immunoSEQ multiplex PCR; TCRdb's copy keeps in-frame clones and lacks some. The data show some 95,000 clones, around three quarters seen once. The TCR was taken from a woman younger than 45 in good health. The sequenced sample was blood. V is TRBV9 and J is TRBJ1-1; no definite D call. The CDR3: CASSVDPRNTEAFF. CDR3 DNA: TGTGCCAGCAGCGTAGATCCCCGGAACACTGAAGCTTTCTTT.